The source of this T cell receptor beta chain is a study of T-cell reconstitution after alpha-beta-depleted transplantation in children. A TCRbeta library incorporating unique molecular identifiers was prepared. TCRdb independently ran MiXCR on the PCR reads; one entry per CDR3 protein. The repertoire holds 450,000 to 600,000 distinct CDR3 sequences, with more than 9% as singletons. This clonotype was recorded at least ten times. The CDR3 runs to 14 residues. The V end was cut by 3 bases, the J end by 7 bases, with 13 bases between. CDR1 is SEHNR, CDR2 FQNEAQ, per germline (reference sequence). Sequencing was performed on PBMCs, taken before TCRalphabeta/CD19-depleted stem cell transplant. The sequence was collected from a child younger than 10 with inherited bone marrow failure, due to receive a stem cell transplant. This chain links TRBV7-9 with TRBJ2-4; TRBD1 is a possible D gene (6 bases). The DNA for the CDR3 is TGTGCCAGCAGCTTTGGGGGCAGGTGGAACATTCAGTACTTC. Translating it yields CASSFGGRWNIQYF.